Shown below are 3 T cell receptor beta chains from a single sample sequenced in a study of T cells in Graves' hyperthyroidism and ophthalmopathy. What was amplified from RNA transcripts were TCR beta CDR3 regions. When the TCR CDR3 underwent first-round RT-PCR, the HTBI primer set was used. One entry per CDR3 protein, called by TCRdb with MiXCR from the multiplex PCR reads. This sample carries 300,000 to 500,000 distinct CDR3 sequences, 11% to 15% of them seen once, and the ten largest clones take around 30%. Specimen: blood. The source is a man in his fifties or sixties with Graves' ophthalmopathy.

Ten or more counts support this clonotype. The DNA of the CDR3 is TGCGCCAGCAGCTTGGGGCTGACTAGTGACTCCTACGAGCAGTACTTC. This translates into CASSLGLTSDSYEQYF. The chain has TRBV5-1 and TRBJ2-7; weak D call: TRBD2 (6 bases). The germline V gene has CDR1 SGHRS and CDR2 YFSETQ. V lost 0 bases and J 0 bases, leaving 13 bases between the germline ends. This CDR3 region has 16 residues.

In its sample, this clonotype was seen a few times. V gene TRBV3-1 combines with J gene TRBJ1-5; unclear D gene. The V gene's germline CDR1 is LGHDT and CDR2 YNNKEL (reference sequence). This CDR3 spans 14 amino acids. Trimming cost V 1 base and J 1 base, with 5 bases left between them. The CDR3 region has the DNA TGTGCCAGCAGCCAAGGTGAGAGCAATCAGCCCCAGCATTTT. This codes for CASSQGESNQPQHF.

Regarding this clonotype: A much larger clone lies a single base off, so this may be a read error. Since no conserved phenylalanine or tryptophan closes the CDR3, a read error is the likely cause. J is TRBJ1-5 and V is TRBV2; D uncertain. The CDR3 sequence is 15 residues long. Germline CDR1 is SNHLY and CDR2 is FYNNEI. CDR3 sequence reads: CASSEEFGNNQPQHL. In DNA, the CDR3 is TGTGCCAGCAGCGAAGAGTTTGGTAACAATCAGCCCCAGCATTTA.